A single sample gave rise to the 20 T cell receptor beta chains below, sequenced in a study of T cell repertoires in cytomegalovirus infection. A single record per CDR3 protein comes from TCRdb applying MiXCR to the reads. The sample contains about 180,000 distinct CDR3 sequences, approximately 15% of which appear only once. Sequenced input: PBMCs. These TCRs come from a human donor in good health (CMV status not recorded). Some clones in this sample may be carry-over from other donors' samples.

V and J are TRBV4-2 and TRBJ1-5; D unclear. This CDR3 region has 14 residues. CDR1 is LGHNA and CDR2 is YNFKEQ in the germline V gene. Trimming took 0 bases from V and 3 from J, leaving 6 bases between them. CDR3 region: CASSQDYINQPQHF. In DNA form, the CDR3 reads TGTGCCAGCAGCCAAGATTATATCAATCAGCCCCAGCATTTT.

This clonotype showed up just a few times. The chain uses TRBV28 and TRBJ1-2; the match to TRBD1 covers 9 bases. J was trimmed by 4 bases and V by 8 bases; bases with no gene match: 14. CDR1 MDHEN and CDR2 SYDVKM come from the germline V gene. The CDR3 covers 16 residues. This chain's CDR3 is CASASTGGPLGYGYTF. Written as DNA, the CDR3 is TGTGCCAGCGCCTCGACAGGGGGTCCTTTAGGCTATGGCTACACCTTC.

At least ten counts were recorded for this clonotype. This chain joins TRBV12-5 and TRBJ1-1; D uncertain. Trimming stripped 5 bases from V and 0 bases from J, with 10 bases between. There are 14 residues in the CDR3. Germline V lookup: CDR1 LGHNT, CDR2 FRNRAP. The CDR3 region has the DNA TGTGCTAGTGGTCAGACATCAATGAACACTGAAGCTTTCTTT. Translating gives CASGQTSMNTEAFF.

A few counts support this clonotype. This sequence joins TRBV12-3 or TRBV12-4 and TRBJ1-1, with D perhaps matching TRBD1 (5 bases). The CDR3 is made up of 15 amino acids. The ends were cut back, 7 bases at V and 1 base at J, with 16 bases in the middle. The CDR3 loop reads CASKFYGGGNTEAFF. CDR3 DNA sequence: TGTGCCAGCAAGTTTTATGGGGGAGGGAACACTGAAGCTTTCTTT.

In the case of this clonotype: Just one base apart from a much larger clone, this may be a read error. The chain is built from TRBV12-3 or TRBV12-4 and TRBJ1-2; D unresolved. The germline V and J ends were trimmed by 5 bases and 4 bases, with 20 bases remaining between them. The length of the CDR3 is 16 residues. CDR3: CASSVGHIWRGYGYTF. The CDR3 nucleotides read TGTGCCAGCAGTGTTGGTCACATCTGGAGAGGCTATGGCTACACCTTC.

The chain has TRBV6-1 and TRBJ2-7, with 7 bases fitting TRBD1. The CDR3 totals 15 residues. The J segment lost 3 bases and the V segment lost 5 bases, leaving 10 bases of the junction unmatched. Germline loops: CDR1 MNHNS, CDR2 SASEGT. CDR3 nucleotide sequence: TGTGCCAGCAGTCCGAGGGGGCATTTTATCTACGAGCAGTACTTC. Translation gives CASSPRGHFIYEQYF.

This clonotype was counted many times. The chain couples TRBV7-2 to TRBJ2-3; no clear D gene. This CDR3 has 13 amino acids. The V gene's germline CDR1 is SGHTA and CDR2 FQGNSA. Trimming stripped 1 base from V and 0 bases from J, with 2 bases between. CDR3: CASSLESTDTQYF. The CDR3 coding sequence is TGTGCCAGCAGCTTAGAGAGCACAGATACGCAGTATTTT.

The chain carries TRBV19 and TRBJ1-1; a possible D gene is TRBD1 (6 bases). The length of the CDR3 is 15 residues. Deletions cut 3 bases from V and 4 bases from J, with 15 bases between. The germline V gene encodes CDR1 LNHDA and CDR2 SQIVND (reference sequence). CDR3 nucleotides: TGTGCCAGTAGTATGAACGGCCAGGGGCCCACTGAAGCTTTCTTT. It encodes CASSMNGQGPTEAFF.

This clonotype was counted ten times or more. V is TRBV7-6 and J is TRBJ2-7; the match to TRBD2 covers 7 bases. CDR1 SGHVS and CDR2 FNYEAQ come from the germline V gene. This CDR3 has 13 amino acids. Trimming took 5 bases from V and 1 from J; bases not matched to a gene: 2. CDR3 coding DNA: TGTGCCAGCAGCGCAGCGGGGTCCTACGAGCAGTACTTC. This sequence encodes CASSAAGSYEQYF.

The chain carries TRBV9 and TRBJ2-7; D not resolved. Trimming left V 0 bases short and J 0 bases short, with 7 bases between. CDR3 length equals 14 residues. CDR1 and CDR2 from the germline V gene are SGDLS and YYNGEE. CDR3 region: CASSVATDSYEQYF. The CDR3 DNA is TGTGCCAGCAGCGTAGCCACGGACTCCTACGAGCAGTACTTC.

This clonotype was seen only a few times. The chain couples TRBV15 to TRBJ1-6; no definite D call. Germline V gene sequence: CDR1 LNHNV, CDR2 YYDKDF (reference sequence). CDR3 length: 13 residues. V was cut by 7 bases and J by 10 bases, with 14 bases left in between. In nucleotides, the CDR3 is TGTGCCACCATGGTGCGGTTGGGATCACCCCTCCACTTT. Translating gives CATMVRLGSPLHF.

This clonotype was found many times. The chain has TRBV28 and TRBJ1-1; D is undetermined. The CDR3 is 12 amino acids. Germline V lookup: CDR1 MDHEN, CDR2 SYDVKM. V lost 2 bases and J 10 bases, leaving 11 bases between the germline ends. For the CDR3, the DNA is TGTGCCAGCAGTTTAAACTCCCCAGGAGCTTTCTTT. This codes for CASSLNSPGAFF.

This clonotype was detected a few times. J is TRBJ1-1 and V is TRBV29-1; unclear D gene. The V gene's germline CDR1 is SQVTM and CDR2 ANQGSEA. The CDR3 spans 12 residues. V was pared by 4 bases and J by 4 bases, with 10 bases between. In nucleotides, the CDR3 is TGCAGCGTTGGAACGGGTGTCACTGAAGCTTTCTTT. Its translation: CSVGTGVTEAFF.

The genes are TRBV6-6 and TRBJ1-1; TRBD1 matches 10 bases. The germline V gene has CDR1 MNHNY and CDR2 SVGAGI (reference sequence). There are 15 residues in the CDR3. Losses at the gene ends were 5 bases for V and 5 bases for J; bases not matched to a gene: 8. CDR3 DNA: TGTGCCAGCAGTATTCCTCGGACAGGGGGTACTGAAGCTTTCTTT. Protein: CASSIPRTGGTEAFF.

This clonotype was counted ten times or more. This sequence joins TRBV7-2 and TRBJ2-5; perhaps TRBD1 as D (6 bases). This CDR3 spans 13 amino acids. In germline, CDR1 is SGHTA, CDR2 FQGNSA. Trimming took off 4 bases at V and 5 bases at J, with 11 bases between the two ends. CDR3 protein: CASSSTGRETQYF. DNA of the CDR3: TGTGCCAGCAGCTCGACAGGCAGGGAGACCCAGTACTTC.

Many counts were recorded for this clonotype. J is TRBJ2-7 and V is TRBV20-1; 7 bases are shared with TRBD1. With V trimmed by 7 bases and J by 7 bases, 13 bases remained unmatched. CDR3 size: 13 residues. The germline gives CDR1 DFQATT, CDR2 SNEGSKA (reference sequence). The CDR3 loop is CSVYIGGFSEQYF. CDR3 sequence (DNA): TGCAGTGTTTATATAGGGGGCTTCAGTGAGCAGTACTTC.

This clonotype has at least ten counts. This rearrangement joins TRBV12-3 or TRBV12-4 to TRBJ1-5, with D unresolved. V lost 5 bases to trimming and J lost 0 bases, with 8 bases between them. The CDR3 totals 14 residues. The CDR3 sequence: CASSPSNSNQPQHF. The DNA for the CDR3 is TGTGCCAGCAGTCCCTCTAATAGCAATCAGCCCCAGCATTTT.

In this sample, this clonotype turned up a few times. The chain couples TRBV12-3 or TRBV12-4 to TRBJ1-1; the D gene is possibly TRBD1 (5 bases). This CDR3 contains 16 residues. The V and J ends lost 7 bases and 4 bases respectively, with 22 bases between them. Here the CDR3 DNA reads TGTGCCAGCAAGAAAGGGGATACTATGTCTGGCACTGAAGCTTTCTTT. It yields the protein CASKKGDTMSGTEAFF.

This clonotype has a count of ten or more. The V and J genes are TRBV18 and TRBJ1-3; no clear D gene. The V gene's germline CDR1 is KGHSH and CDR2 LQKENI. V lost 1 base, J lost 3 bases, and 16 bases lay in between. The CDR3 has 17 residues. The DNA of the CDR3 is TGTGCCAGCTCACCACTTGTTGAGGCGAAGGGTGGAAACACCATATATTTT. Translation gives CASSPLVEAKGGNTIYF.

The V gene is TRBV4-3, the J gene TRBJ2-2; D unclear. V shed 0 bases and J shed 6 bases, with 11 bases lying between them. There are 15 residues in the CDR3. Germline CDR1 is LGHNA and CDR2 is YSLEER. CDR3 sequence (DNA): TGCGCCAGCAGCCAAGATTTACAGTGGGCCGGGGAGCTGTTTTTT. As protein: CASSQDLQWAGELFF.